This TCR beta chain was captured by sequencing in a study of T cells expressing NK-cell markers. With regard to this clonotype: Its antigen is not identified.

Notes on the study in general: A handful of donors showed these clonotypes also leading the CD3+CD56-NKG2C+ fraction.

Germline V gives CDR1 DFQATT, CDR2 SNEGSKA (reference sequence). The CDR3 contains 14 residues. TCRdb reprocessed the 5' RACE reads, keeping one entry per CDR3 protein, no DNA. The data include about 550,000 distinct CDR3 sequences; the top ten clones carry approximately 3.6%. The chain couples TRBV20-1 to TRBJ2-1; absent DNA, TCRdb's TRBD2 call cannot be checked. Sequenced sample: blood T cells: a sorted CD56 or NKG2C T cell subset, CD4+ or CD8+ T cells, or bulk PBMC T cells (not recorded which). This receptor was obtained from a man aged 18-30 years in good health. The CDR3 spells CSASSLAEYNEQFF.